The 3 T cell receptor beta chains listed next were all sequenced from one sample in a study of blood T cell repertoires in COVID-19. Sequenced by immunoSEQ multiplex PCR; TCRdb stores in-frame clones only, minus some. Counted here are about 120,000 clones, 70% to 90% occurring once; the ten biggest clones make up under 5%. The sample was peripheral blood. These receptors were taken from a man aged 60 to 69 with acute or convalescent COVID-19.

The CDR3 sequence is CATSDLWGQNTDTQYF. The CDR3 DNA sequence: TGTGCCACCAGTGATTTATGGGGACAGAACACAGATACGCAGTATTTT. The chain recombines TRBV24-1 with TRBJ2-3, with 7 bases lining up with TRBD1. Germline V gene lookup returns CDR1 KGHDR and CDR2 SFDVKD. CDR3 length equals 16 residues. The V gene end was trimmed by 1 base and the J gene end by 2 bases; junction bases not matched to a gene: 5.

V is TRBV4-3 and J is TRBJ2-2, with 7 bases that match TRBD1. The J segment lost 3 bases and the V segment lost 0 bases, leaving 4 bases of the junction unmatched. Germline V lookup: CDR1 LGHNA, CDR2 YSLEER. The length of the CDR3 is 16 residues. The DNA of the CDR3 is TGCGCCAGCAGCCAAGAAAAGGGGACAGACACCGGGGAGCTGTTTTTT. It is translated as CASSQEKGTDTGELFF.

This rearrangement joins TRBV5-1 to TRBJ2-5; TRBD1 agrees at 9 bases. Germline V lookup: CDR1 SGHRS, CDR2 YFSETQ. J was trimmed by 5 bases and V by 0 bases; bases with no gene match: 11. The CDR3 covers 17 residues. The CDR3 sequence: CASSLGSGTGIGETQYF. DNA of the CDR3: TGCGCCAGCAGCTTGGGGTCCGGGACAGGGATAGGGGAGACCCAGTACTTC.